This paragraph covers one TCR beta chain sequence. Its cognate antigen is unknown. Per the germline V gene, CDR1 is SGHAT and CDR2 is FQDESV (reference sequence). V dropped 5 bases and J dropped 8; count of bases not matched to a gene: 6. This CDR3 is 15 amino acids long. This sample stems from a study of yellow fever vaccine responses in identical twins. The study's findings and limits: Twins' vaccine T cell response reportedly gave the appearance of partial convergence and partial personalization.

TCRdb independently ran MiXCR on the RT-PCR reads; one entry per CDR3 protein. In the table there are over 15,000 distinct CDR3 sequences, roughly 80% of which are singletons. This sample comprised T cells from blood (PBMCs), unsorted or a sorted subset (not recorded which), obtained before or after yellow fever vaccination (not recorded which). The clonotype comes from a woman younger than 30 who received the yellow fever vaccine. The rearrangement uses TRBV11-1 and TRBJ2-3; 14 bases match TRBD2. The CDR3 spells CASSPGLAGEVTQYF. In DNA, the CDR3 is TGTGCCAGCAGCCCGGGACTAGCGGGGGAAGTTACGCAGTATTTT.